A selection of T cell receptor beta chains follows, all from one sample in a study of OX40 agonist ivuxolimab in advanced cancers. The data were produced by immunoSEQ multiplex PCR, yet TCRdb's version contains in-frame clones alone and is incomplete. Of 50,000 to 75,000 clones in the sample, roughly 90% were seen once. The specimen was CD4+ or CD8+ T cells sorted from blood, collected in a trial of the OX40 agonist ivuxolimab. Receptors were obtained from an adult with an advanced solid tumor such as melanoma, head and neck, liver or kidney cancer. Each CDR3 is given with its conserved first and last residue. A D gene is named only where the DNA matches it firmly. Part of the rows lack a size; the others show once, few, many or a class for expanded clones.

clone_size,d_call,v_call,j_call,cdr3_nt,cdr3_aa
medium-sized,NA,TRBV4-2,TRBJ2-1,TGTGCCAGCAGCCAATCTTCAAACAATGAGCAGTTCTTC,CASSQSSNNEQFF
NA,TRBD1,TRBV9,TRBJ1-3,TGTGCCAGCAGCGTCGACAGGGATCGGCCTGGAAACACCATATATTTT,CASSVDRDRPGNTIYF
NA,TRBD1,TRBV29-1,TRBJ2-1,TGCAGCGTCGAGGGACAGGGCAACTACAATGAGCAGTTCTTC,CSVEGQGNYNEQFF
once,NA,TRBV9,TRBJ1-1,TGTGCCAGCAGCCCATCCCCGGGACATACCTTTGAAGCTTTCTTT,CASSPSPGHTFEAFF
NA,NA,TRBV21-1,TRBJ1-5,TGTGCCAGCAGCGCCCGAGACAGAAACAATCAGCCCCAGCATTTT,CASSARDRNNQPQHF
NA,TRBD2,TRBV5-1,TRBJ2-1,TGCGCCAGCAGACTAGCGGGGGGGAATGAGCAGTTCTTC,CASRLAGGNEQFF
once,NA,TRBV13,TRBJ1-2,TGTGCCAGCAGCTCGGACGGGACTAACTATGGCTACACCTTC,CASSSDGTNYGYTF
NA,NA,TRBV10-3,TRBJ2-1,TGTGCCATCAGTGACCGCAATGAGCAGTTCTTC,CAISDRNEQFF
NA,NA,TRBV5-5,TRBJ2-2,TGTGCCAGCAGCTTGTGGGACACCGGGGAGCTGTTTTTT,CASSLWDTGELFF
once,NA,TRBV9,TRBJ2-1,TGTGCCAGCAGCGTTTTATTACACAATGAGCAGTTCTTC,CASSVLLHNEQFF
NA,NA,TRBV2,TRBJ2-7,TGTGCCAGCACTGACAGACACTCCTACGAGCAGTACTTC,CASTDRHSYEQYF
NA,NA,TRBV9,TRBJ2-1,TGTGCCAGCAGCGTAAAAAGCGTTGGCTCCTACAATGAGCAGTTCTTC,CASSVKSVGSYNEQFF